A single sample gave rise to the 20 T cell receptor beta chains below, sequenced in a study of Graves' ophthalmopathy and Graves' hyperthyroidism. TCR beta CDR3 amplification used RNA transcripts. RT-PCR in the first round used HTBI primers; a second-round multiplex PCR followed. Via MiXCR, TCRdb re-called the multiplex PCR reads, giving one row per CDR3 protein. The sample shows fewer than 650,000 distinct CDR3 sequences, 20% to 25% of them seen only once. Sequenced material: peripheral blood. The receptors come from a woman under 30 with stable Graves' hyperthyroidism. Some clones in this sample may be carry-over from other donors' samples.

Concerning this clonotype: One end of the junction varies from germline; a read error may be responsible. V usage is TRBV7-2 and J usage is TRBJ2-7; 14 nucleotides match TRBD2. Germline lookup yields CDR1 SGHTA and CDR2 FQGNSA. This CDR3 region has 15 residues. The CDR3 here is CGSSLGLAGGYEQYF. In DNA, the CDR3 is TGTGGCAGCAGCTTAGGACTAGCGGGAGGCTACGAGCAGTACTTC.

This clonotype was seen repeatedly, ten times or more. The V call is TRBV27, the J call TRBJ1-1, with TRBD1 identical over 7 bases. The CDR3 contains 12 residues. In germline, CDR1 is MNHEY, CDR2 SMNVEV (reference sequence). With V trimmed by 7 bases and J by 3 bases, 2 bases remained unmatched. In DNA, the CDR3 is TGTGCCAGCAACAGGGGTGACACTGAAGCTTTCTTT. Amino acid sequence: CASNRGDTEAFF.

The chain joins TRBV11-1 to TRBJ2-7; D unclear. The CDR3 totals 13 residues. The V and J ends lost 1 base and 6 bases respectively, with 10 bases between them. Germline loops: CDR1 SGHAT, CDR2 FQDESV (reference sequence). The DNA of the CDR3 is TGTGCCAGCAGCTTAGTAGCTAGTGGCGAGCAGTACTTC. This sequence encodes CASSLVASGEQYF.

This clonotype appeared many times. The chain links TRBV6-5 to TRBJ1-1; 7 positions match TRBD1. V shed 0 bases and J 5 bases; nucleotides not matched to a gene: 6. Germline CDR1 reads MNHEY; CDR2 reads SVGAGI. This CDR3 has 15 amino acids. The CDR3 is CASSYSWDSKTEAFF. The CDR3 coding sequence is TGTGCCAGCAGTTACTCGTGGGACAGCAAAACTGAAGCTTTCTTT.

This clonotype was seen only a few times. The CDR3 region is CASTRAPGRGHGYTF. Written as DNA, the CDR3 is TGTGCCAGCACCCGGGCACCGGGACGGGGACATGGCTACACCTTC. The chain uses TRBV28 and TRBJ1-2, with a tentative D call TRBD1 (5 bases). The CDR3 covers 15 residues. The germline V gene has CDR1 MDHEN and CDR2 SYDVKM. Trimming left V 7 bases short and J 6 bases short, with 21 bases between.

In this sample, this clonotype turned up many times. The gene calls are TRBV20-1 and TRBJ2-7, with D perhaps assigned TRBD1 or TRBD2 (6 bases each). V lost 3 bases and J 4 bases, leaving 13 bases between the germline ends. CDR1 is DFQATT and CDR2 is SNEGSKA in the germline V gene (reference sequence). The CDR3 covers 13 residues. The CDR3 loop is CSARYRGAYEQYF. In DNA form, the CDR3 reads TGCAGTGCTAGGTATAGGGGGGCGTACGAGCAGTACTTC.

The chain carries TRBV6-5 and TRBJ1-2, with TRBD1 matching 8 bases. Germline V gene sequence: CDR1 MNHEY, CDR2 SVGAGI. The CDR3 has 15 amino acids. With V trimmed by 2 bases and J by 6 bases, 8 bases remained unmatched. The CDR3 protein is CASSYGTGLRDGYTF. In DNA form, the CDR3 reads TGTGCCAGCAGTTACGGGACAGGTTTAAGAGATGGCTACACCTTC.

V gene TRBV28 combines with J gene TRBJ2-4; the D call may be TRBD1 or TRBD2 (6 bases each). Trimming cost V 4 bases and J 7 bases, with 14 bases left between them. There are 14 residues in the CDR3. Germline-derived CDR1 and CDR2 are MDHEN and SYDVKM. The CDR3 DNA reads TGTGCCAGCAGTTCTACAGGGACTTGGAACATTCAGTACTTC. Protein sequence: CASSSTGTWNIQYF.

In its sample, this clonotype was seen a few times. The chain recombines TRBV19 with TRBJ2-5, with D possibly being TRBD1 (5 bases). This CDR3 is built from 16 residues. The V and J ends lost 3 bases and 0 bases respectively, with 14 bases between them. Germline V gene data show CDR1 as LNHDA and CDR2 as SQIVND (reference sequence). CDR3 coding DNA: TGTGCCAGTAGTATTAGAACAGGAGAACACCAAGAGACCCAGTACTTC. Translated, it gives CASSIRTGEHQETQYF.

This clonotype was recorded at least ten times. DNA for the CDR3: TGTGCCAGCAGTGACCGGGACACTGTACATTCACCCCTCCACTTT. It yields the protein CASSDRDTVHSPLHF. The rearrangement joins TRBV25-1 to TRBJ1-6, with D tentatively TRBD1 (6 bases). This CDR3 has 15 amino acids. Trimming shortened V by 3 bases and J by 8 bases, and 14 bases separated the two germline ends. The germline gives CDR1 MGHDK, CDR2 SYGVNS.

There are many counts of this clonotype. This chain links TRBV9 with TRBJ1-6; D gene uncertain. The CDR3 loop spans 16 amino acids. The germline V gene has CDR1 SGDLS and CDR2 YYNGEE. Trimming left V 1 base short and J 6 bases short, with 14 bases between. In DNA, the CDR3 is TGTGCCAGCAGCGTACGGGCAGTTGTTGGTAATTCACCCCTCCACTTT. It specifies CASSVRAVVGNSPLHF.

Notes on this clonotype: Just one base apart from a much larger clone, this may be a read error. The J gene is TRBJ1-6, the V gene TRBV5-5; D is undetermined. This CDR3 is built from 17 residues. Per the germline V gene, CDR1 is SGHKS and CDR2 is YYEKEE (reference sequence). CDR3 residues: CASSLVGPPRSGSHLHF. In DNA, the CDR3 is TGTGCCAGCAGCTTGGTCGGGCCCCCCCGATCTGGTTCACACCTCCACTTT.

This clonotype was recorded many times. The rearrangement uses TRBV5-1 and TRBJ1-3, with TRBD1 matching over 7 bases. The CDR3 runs 17 residues. The germline CDR1 and CDR2 sequences are SGHRS and YFSETQ. The ends lost 0 bases at V and 3 bases at J; junction bases unmatched: 9. This CDR3 is CASSLDGSPGGGNTIYF. The CDR3 DNA reads as TGCGCCAGCAGCTTGGATGGCTCCCCAGGGGGTGGAAACACCATATATTTT.

This clonotype has a count of ten or more. J is TRBJ1-5 and V is TRBV20-1, with 8 bases identical to TRBD1. V lost 3 bases, J lost 0 bases, and 4 bases stayed unmatched. Germline CDR1 DFQATT, CDR2 SNEGSKA (reference sequence). CDR3 length: 15 residues. The CDR3 DNA reads TGCAGTGCTAGGACAGGGGAATATAGCAATCAGCCCCAGCATTTT. Translating it yields CSARTGEYSNQPQHF.

This clonotype was observed at least ten times. The V gene is TRBV7-9, the J gene TRBJ1-6; 12 positions match TRBD1. Germline V gene lookup returns CDR1 SEHNR and CDR2 FQNEAQ (reference sequence). There are 20 residues in the CDR3. V lost 3 bases to trimming and J lost 0 bases; unmatched junction nucleotides: 9. The CDR3 sequence is CASSFVPGQGAGSYNSPLHF. The CDR3 nucleotides are TGTGCCAGCAGCTTCGTTCCGGGACAGGGGGCAGGCTCCTATAATTCACCCCTCCACTTT.

About this clonotype: At one boundary the junction diverges from the germline segment, which might be a read error. The chain recombines TRBV5-1 with TRBJ1-6; D perhaps matches TRBD1 (6 bases). This CDR3 spans 16 amino acids. CDR1 SGHRS and CDR2 YFSETQ come from the germline V gene. CDR3 amino acids: CASSGIVGGRGSHLHF. The CDR3 region has the DNA TGCGCCAGCAGCGGAATAGTTGGGGGGCGCGGTTCACACCTCCACTTT.

This clonotype was observed a handful of times. The chain recombines TRBV29-1 with TRBJ2-2; TRBD2 is a possible D gene (5 bases). CDR1 and CDR2 (germline): SQVTM, ANQGSEA. V gave up 4 bases and J gave up 5 bases, with 17 bases separating them. The CDR3 is 15 residues long. CDR3 in amino acids: CSVAYRPTGTGELFF. In DNA form, the CDR3 reads TGCAGCGTTGCCTACAGACCTACGGGGACCGGGGAGCTGTTTTTT.

This clonotype was counted at least ten times. The V and J genes are TRBV19 and TRBJ1-1; 8 nucleotides agree with TRBD1. CDR1 LNHDA and CDR2 SQIVND come from the germline V gene (reference sequence). This CDR3 is 14 amino acids long. V dropped 5 bases and J dropped 7; count of bases not matched to a gene: 9. The CDR3 DNA is TGTGCCAGTAGTCTCCCGGACAGGGACAATGAAGCTTTCTTT. This translates into CASSLPDRDNEAFF.

This clonotype appeared a few times. An end of the junction differs from the germline gene, which may be a read error. This chain uses TRBV5-1 with TRBJ2-4, with 10 positions matching TRBD1. Per germline, CDR1 SGHRS and CDR2 YFSETQ. The CDR3 covers 16 residues. CDR3 coding DNA: TGCGCCAGCAGCCAAGCCCGACAGGGGGCCAAAAACATTAAGTACTTC. Translation: CASSQARQGAKNIKYF. The variable domain in full, completed from reference TRBV5-1 and TRBJ2-4, reads KAGVTQTPRYLIKTRGQQVTLSCSPISGHRSVSWYQQTPGQGLQFLFEYFSETQRNKGNFPGRFSGRQFSNSRSEMNVSTLELGDSALYLCASSQARQGAKNIKYFGAGTRLSVL.

To note about this clonotype: One junction end does not reproduce the germline sequence, and a read error may be involved. The genes are TRBV6-2 or TRBV6-3 and TRBJ1-2; D gene ambiguous. CDR3 length: 14 residues. Germline V gives CDR1 MNHEY, CDR2 SVGEGT. CDR3 nucleotides: TGTGCCAGCAGTTACCCCCTTAGTTCGTATGGCTTCACCTTC. Its translation is CASSYPLSSYGFTF.